This entry is about one TCR beta chain. Its antigen is not identified. V trimming: 0 bases; J trimming: 2 bases; junction bases outside the gene matches: 2. Looked up from germline, CDR1 is MNHEY and CDR2 is SVGAGI. The CDR3 length is 15 residues. This sample is part of a study of identical twins. TCRdb ran MiXCR on the 5' RACE reads and lists one entry per CDR3 protein. The sample lists 570,000 or so distinct CDR3 sequences; 7.5% to 10% were seen once. Study observations and caveats: Twins shared beta out-of-frame sequences in excess, but this excess was weaker. Monozygotic twin pairs showed more out-of-frame TCR alpha sharing than models estimated.

These data also formed part of another study, on yellow fever vaccine responses in identical twins.

The chain employs TRBV6-5 and TRBJ2-3; 7 bases map to TRBD2. This clonotype originated in a young woman in good health. Sequencing was performed on PBMCs. The CDR3 is CASSYSLAITDTQYF. CDR3 DNA: TGTGCCAGCAGTTACTCACTAGCGATCACAGATACGCAGTATTTT.